This T cell receptor (beta chain) emerged from a study of molecular identifiers for immune sequencing clone quantification. This CDR3 spans 15 amino acids. The V end lost 7 bases, the J end lost 5 bases, and 18 bases lay between the germline ends. Germline lookup yields CDR1 MNHEY and CDR2 SVGEGT. Bulk libraries came from a prior protocol with listed TCR primers. TCRdb itself ran the PCR reads through MiXCR, one entry per CDR3 protein. The sample holds hundreds of thousands of distinct CDR3 sequences; 20% to 25% are singletons and the top ten take approximately 0.8%. For this clonotype: A clone one base away is much larger, so this may be a read error.

The genes are TRBV6-2 or TRBV6-3 and TRBJ1-5, with D hard to call. What was sequenced was naive CD8+ T cells from blood, with Jurkat cell RNA spiked in. Subset here: FACS-sorted CD8+CD4-CCR7+CD45RA+ naive T cells. This receptor was identified in a human donor in good health. Some libraries in this study had Jurkat cell RNA spiked in. The CDR3 region has the DNA TGTGCCAGCATAGGCCGACAAGCTCACGATCAGCCCCAGCATTTT. It translates to CASIGRQAHDQPQHF.